These 11 T cell receptor beta chains came from one sample sequenced in a study of PD-1 blockade in mismatch repair-deficient tumors. The method was immunoSEQ multiplex PCR; TCRdb's version includes in-frame clones alone and lacks a portion of them. The data show some 120,000 clones, 86% seen once. The specimen comprised peripheral blood, sampled 44 weeks after starting pembrolizumab. These receptors were collected from an adult with mismatch repair-deficient cancer.

As regards this clone: A much bigger clone sits one base away, suggesting this may be a read error. The J gene is TRBJ1-5, the V gene TRBV13; no definite D call. This CDR3 comprises 13 residues. V lost 6 bases, J lost 0 bases, and 6 bases lay in between. Germline CDR1 reads PRHDT; CDR2 reads FYEKMQ (reference sequence). This CDR3 reads CASSESSNQPQHF. CDR3 nucleotides: TGTGCCAGCAGTGAAAGTAGCAATCAGCCCCAGCATTTT.

This clone was detected once. The chain links TRBV5-1 to TRBJ1-1; D unresolved. CDR3 length: 13 residues. CDR1 and CDR2 from the germline V gene are SGHRS and YFSETQ. V was pared by 4 bases and J by 0 bases, with 7 bases between. CDR3 sequence reads: CASSIRVNTEAFF. The CDR3 DNA reads TGCGCCAGCAGCATCCGGGTGAACACTGAAGCTTTCTTT.

The chain has TRBV14 and TRBJ2-1; TRBD2 aligns across 14 bases. The V segment lost 0 bases and the J segment 6 bases; nucleotides outside the gene matches: 19. CDR1 is SGHDN and CDR2 is FVKESK in the germline V gene. This CDR3 is 22 amino acids long. The CDR3 DNA reads TGTGCCAGCAGCCAAGAGTCCCCGGGACTAGCGGGAGTTTACAGCAATGCCAATGAGCAGTTCTTC. Its protein product is CASSQESPGLAGVYSNANEQFF.

The sample holds one count of this clone. In DNA form, the CDR3 reads TGTGCCAGCTCACCACGGGGACTAGCGGGAGGAACGTACGAGCAGTACTTC. Translated: CASSPRGLAGGTYEQYF. The genes are TRBV18 and TRBJ2-7; TRBD2 aligns across 15 bases. This CDR3 spans 17 amino acids. CDR1 is KGHSH and CDR2 is LQKENI in the germline V gene. Trimming at V came to 1 base and at J to 4 bases, leaving 5 bases not matched to a gene. Based on the CDR3 plus reference TRBV18 and TRBJ2-7, the full variable domain is NAGVMQNPRHLVRRRGQEARLRCSPMKGHSHVYWYRQLPEEGLKFMVYLQKENIIDESGMPKERFSAEFPKEGPSILRIQQVVRGDSAAYFCASSPRGLAGGTYEQYFGPGTRLTVT.

This clone appeared a few times. The chain uses TRBV2 and TRBJ1-5; possible D gene TRBD1, 5 bases. CDR3 size: 15 residues. V lost 3 bases and J lost 3, with 12 bases in between. Per the germline V gene, CDR1 is SNHLY and CDR2 is FYNNEI. The CDR3 bases are TGTGCCAGCAGTGATGCCGCAGGGTACAATCAGCCCCAGCATTTT. Encoded protein: CASSDAAGYNQPQHF.

The V call is TRBV4-1, the J call TRBJ1-4; weak D call: TRBD1 (5 bases). In germline, CDR1 is MGHRA, CDR2 YSYEKL. Trimming stripped 2 bases from V and 0 bases from J, with 10 bases between. The CDR3 consists of 16 residues. The CDR3 sequence is CASSQSGTSTNEKLFF. The CDR3 region has the DNA TGCGCCAGCAGCCAATCGGGGACCTCAACTAATGAAAAACTGTTTTTT.

The chain recombines TRBV6-5 with TRBJ1-5; D possibly corresponds to TRBD1 (6 bases). The CDR3 runs 13 residues. Germline V gene lookup returns CDR1 MNHEY and CDR2 SVGAGI. Between the trimmed V and J ends, which lost 6 bases and 5 bases, there was a span of 11 bases. The CDR3 sequence is CASSTGPHQPQHF. For the CDR3, the DNA is TGTGCCAGCAGCACAGGGCCTCATCAGCCCCAGCATTTT.

The V and J genes are TRBV4-3 and TRBJ2-1; possible D gene TRBD2, 6 bases. There are 14 residues in the CDR3. In germline, CDR1 is LGHNA, CDR2 YSLEER. The germline V and J ends were trimmed by 1 base and 8 bases, with 12 bases remaining between them. In DNA, the CDR3 is TGCGCCAGCAGCCAAGCAGGAGGGATTTATGAGCAGTTCTTC. This encodes CASSQAGGIYEQFF.

The chain links TRBV7-9 to TRBJ1-2; D call uncertain. This CDR3 has 13 residues. The V end lost 2 bases, the J end lost 0 bases, and 4 bases lay between the germline ends. Germline CDR1 SEHNR, CDR2 FQNEAQ (reference sequence). This CDR3 reads CASSLSSNYGYTF. The CDR3 DNA is TGTGCCAGCAGCTTATCCTCTAACTATGGCTACACCTTC.

V and J are TRBV7-9 and TRBJ1-4; D remains ambiguous. Trimming pared 3 bases from V and 4 bases from J, leaving 9 bases between. The germline V gene has CDR1 SEHNR and CDR2 FQNEAQ (reference sequence). The CDR3 spans 14 residues. The CDR3 DNA reads TGTGCCAGCAGCTTCACAGCGCTTAATGAAAAACTGTTTTTT. This gives the protein CASSFTALNEKLFF.

This clone was recorded once. The chain is built from TRBV19 and TRBJ2-7; TRBD1 matches 8 bases. Germline V CDR1 and CDR2: LNHDA, SQIVND (reference sequence). The CDR3 sequence is 14 residues long. Trimming cost V 3 bases and J 4 bases; bases outside gene matches: 5. Here the CDR3 DNA reads TGTGCCAGTAGTATTACAGGGGGAAGTTACGAGCAGTACTTC. Translation gives CASSITGGSYEQYF.